The rows below give T cell receptor beta chains drawn from one sample of a study of blood T cells in healthy people across ages. TCRdb itself ran the 5' RACE reads through MiXCR, one entry per CDR3 protein. Counted here are 650,000 to 800,000 distinct CDR3 sequences, over 40% occurring once; the ten biggest clones make up 13%. Material for sequencing was blood. Receptors originate from a woman aged 80 or older in good health. Both conserved end residues are part of each CDR3. The D gene is left open where the match is weak. Clone size is not always given. Where it is, it says once, few, many or a class for expanded clones.

CDR3aa,CDR3nt,d_gene,v_gene,j_gene,abundance
CSVPSTGRANYGYTF,TGCAGCGTTCCTTCGACAGGCCGGGCTAACTATGGCTACACCTTC,.,TRBV29-1,TRBJ1-2,.
CASSHPGTETNQPQHF,TGTGCCAGCAGCCATCCCGGGACAGAAACCAATCAGCCCCAGCATTTT,TRBD1,TRBV7-9,TRBJ1-5,.
CASSVAGQIGDTQYF,TGTGCCAGCAGCGTAGCTGGACAGATCGGAGATACGCAGTATTTT,.,TRBV9,TRBJ2-3,.
CAWSSTSGRYQFF,TGTGCCTGGAGTTCTACTAGCGGGAGGTACCAGTTCTTC,TRBD2,TRBV30,TRBJ2-1,.
CASSLRGYEQYF,TGTGCCAGCAGCTTGCGGGGATACGAGCAGTACTTC,.,TRBV28,TRBJ2-7,many
CASSFPAVGGTQYF,TGTGCCAGCAGCTTCCCGGCCGTTGGGGGTACGCAGTATTTT,.,TRBV3-1,TRBJ2-3,few
CASTPGGGRANYGYTF,TGTGCCAGCACCCCGGGCGGGGGCCGAGCTAACTATGGCTACACCTTC,.,TRBV6-5,TRBJ1-2,.
CASSFRSGGSYNEQFF,TGTGCCAGCAGTTTTCGTTCAGGGGGTTCCTACAATGAGCAGTTCTTC,TRBD1,TRBV28,TRBJ2-1,few
CASSLPGTGWNEQFF,TGTGCCAGCAGTTTACCCGGGACAGGGTGGAATGAGCAGTTCTTC,TRBD1,TRBV27,TRBJ2-1,few
CASTQKARSTDTQYF,TGTGCCAGCACCCAGAAAGCGAGGAGCACAGATACGCAGTATTTT,.,TRBV5-6,TRBJ2-3,.
CASSGADRDNQPQHF,TGTGCCAGCAGTGGGGCTGACAGGGACAATCAGCCCCAGCATTTT,TRBD1,TRBV28,TRBJ1-5,.
CASSRADGPWETQYF,TGTGCCAGCTCCCGCGCCGACGGTCCGTGGGAGACCCAGTACTTC,.,TRBV18,TRBJ2-5,.
CASRIGQTGELFF,TGCGCCAGCAGGATCGGGCAAACCGGGGAGCTGTTTTTT,.,TRBV5-1,TRBJ2-2,.
CSARERGPPNQPQHF,TGCAGTGCTAGAGAAAGGGGCCCACCCAATCAGCCCCAGCATTTT,.,TRBV20-1,TRBJ1-5,.
CASSPGVGFPGVNVLTF,TGTGCCAGCAGCCCAGGCGTGGGATTTCCTGGGGTCAACGTCCTGACTTTC,.,TRBV7-9,TRBJ2-6,.
CASSLMPYPTDTQYF,TGTGCCAGCAGTTTAATGCCTTACCCCACAGATACGCAGTATTTT,.,TRBV27,TRBJ2-3,few
CASSFTETYEQYF,TGTGCCAGCAGTTTCACAGAGACCTACGAGCAGTACTTC,.,TRBV27,TRBJ2-7,few
CASSTTAGSYNEQFF,TGTGCCAGCAGCACCACCGCCGGCTCCTACAATGAGCAGTTCTTC,.,TRBV27,TRBJ2-1,few